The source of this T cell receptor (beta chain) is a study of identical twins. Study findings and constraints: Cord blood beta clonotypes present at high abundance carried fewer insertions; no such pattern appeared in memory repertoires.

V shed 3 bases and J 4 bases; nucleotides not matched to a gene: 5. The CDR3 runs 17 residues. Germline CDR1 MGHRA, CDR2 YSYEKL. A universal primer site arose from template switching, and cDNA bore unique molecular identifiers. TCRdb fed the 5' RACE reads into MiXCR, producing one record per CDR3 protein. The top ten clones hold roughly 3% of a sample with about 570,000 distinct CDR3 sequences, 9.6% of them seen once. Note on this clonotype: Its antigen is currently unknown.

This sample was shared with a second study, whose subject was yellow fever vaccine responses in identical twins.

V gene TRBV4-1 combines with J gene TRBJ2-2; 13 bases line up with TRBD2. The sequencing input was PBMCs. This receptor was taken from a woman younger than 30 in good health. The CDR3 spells CASSHPGLAGFTGELFF. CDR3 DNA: TGCGCCAGCAGCCACCCGGGACTAGCGGGGTTCACCGGGGAGCTGTTTTTT.